A selection of T cell receptor beta chains follows, all from one sample in a study of shared clonotypes between healthy human individuals. Only in-frame clones appear in the TCRdb table, and some are missing; sequencing was by immunoSEQ multiplex PCR. Of a few million clones in the sample, around 95% are singletons; the top ten hold roughly 1.7%. Input material: naive CD8+ T cells from PBMCs. Receptors originate from a man younger than 35 in good health. Some clones in this sample may be carry-over from other donors' samples. The CDR3 runs from the conserved cysteine through the conserved F or W. Fields, in order: J gene, V gene, D gene, clone size, CDR3 protein, CDR3 DNA. D genes are given only for firm matches. Size is omitted from some rows. Given values are once, few, many or a class for expanded clones.

TRBJ1-1 TRBV19 - - CASQPGRLMGTEAFF TGTGCCAGCCAACCGGGACGGCTGATGGGAACTGAAGCTTTCTTT
TRBJ1-1 TRBV7-6 TRBD1 few CATGQGSEAFF TGTGCCACCGGACAGGGGAGTGAAGCTTTCTTT
TRBJ2-5 TRBV14 - - CASSQGRETQYF TGTGCCAGCAGCCAAGGCCGAGAGACCCAGTACTTC
TRBJ2-7 TRBV2 TRBD1 - CASSFGTGPYEQYF TGTGCCAGCAGTTTCGGGACAGGGCCCTACGAGCAGTACTTC
TRBJ2-7 TRBV7-9 TRBD2 - CASSPNTGGTYEQYF TGTGCCAGCAGCCCGAATACGGGAGGGACCTACGAGCAGTACTTC
TRBJ2-2 TRBV19 TRBD2 - CASRGPALGPAGGYTGELFF TGTGCCAGTAGGGGACCGGCCCTGGGGCCCGCGGGAGGGTACACCGGGGAGCTGTTTTTT
TRBJ2-7 TRBV5-6 - - CASSLSGVEAGYEQYF TGTGCCAGCAGCTTATCAGGGGTCGAGGCGGGCTACGAGCAGTACTTC
TRBJ2-3 TRBV7-9 - - CASSLEFGTDTQYF TGTGCCAGCAGCTTAGAGTTCGGCACAGATACGCAGTATTTT
TRBJ2-1 TRBV7-3 - - CASSSGLLSYNEQFF TGTGCCAGCAGCTCGGGACTTCTTTCCTACAATGAGCAGTTCTTC
TRBJ1-1 TRBV10-3 - once CAISFGPSSEAFF TGTGCCATCAGTTTCGGGCCGTCATCTGAAGCTTTCTTT
TRBJ2-2 TRBV18 - few CASSPAFKSGELFF TGTGCCAGCTCACCGGCTTTTAAATCCGGGGAGCTGTTTTTT
TRBJ2-1 TRBV29-1 TRBD2 - CSVGEGNEQFF TGCAGCGTTGGGGAGGGGAATGAGCAGTTCTTC
TRBJ2-3 TRBV27 TRBD2 - CASNAGLGDSTDTQYF TGTGCCAGCAATGCTGGACTAGGGGATAGCACAGATACGCAGTATTTT
TRBJ2-5 TRBV7-3 - - CASSSRDWAQYF TGTGCCAGCAGCTCTAGGGATTGGGCCCAGTACTTC
TRBJ2-1 TRBV9 - - CASSVGTNEQFF TGTGCCAGCAGCGTAGGGACAAATGAGCAGTTCTTC
TRBJ1-2 TRBV9 - - CASSVGAASNYGYTF TGTGCCAGCAGCGTAGGGGCAGCCTCGAACTATGGCTACACCTTC
TRBJ2-5 TRBV2 - once CASSTNRGQETQYF TGTGCCAGCAGTACCAACCGGGGCCAAGAGACCCAGTACTTC
TRBJ1-1 TRBV30 - - CAWGTLGTEAFF TGTGCCTGGGGGACCCTCGGGACTGAAGCTTTCTTT
TRBJ1-2 TRBV29-1 - - CSVVTVWGYTF TGCAGCGTAGTGACAGTGTGGGGCTACACCTTC
TRBJ1-1 TRBV5-5 - - CASSPTPGILNTEAFF TGTGCCAGCAGCCCGACCCCCGGGATACTGAACACTGAAGCTTTCTTT
TRBJ1-1 TRBV6-5 - once CASSYRGSNTEAFF TGTGCCAGCAGTTACAGGGGATCTAACACTGAAGCTTTCTTT
TRBJ2-1 TRBV7-9 - - CASSLGGIYNEQFF TGTGCCAGCAGCTTAGGGGGGATCTACAATGAGCAGTTCTTC
TRBJ2-5 TRBV27 - - CASSLIGGIETQYF TGTGCCAGCAGTTTAATTGGGGGAATAGAGACCCAGTACTTC
TRBJ2-7 TRBV27 TRBD1 - CASSDRGAGYEQYF TGTGCCAGCAGTGACAGGGGCGCCGGCTACGAGCAGTACTTC